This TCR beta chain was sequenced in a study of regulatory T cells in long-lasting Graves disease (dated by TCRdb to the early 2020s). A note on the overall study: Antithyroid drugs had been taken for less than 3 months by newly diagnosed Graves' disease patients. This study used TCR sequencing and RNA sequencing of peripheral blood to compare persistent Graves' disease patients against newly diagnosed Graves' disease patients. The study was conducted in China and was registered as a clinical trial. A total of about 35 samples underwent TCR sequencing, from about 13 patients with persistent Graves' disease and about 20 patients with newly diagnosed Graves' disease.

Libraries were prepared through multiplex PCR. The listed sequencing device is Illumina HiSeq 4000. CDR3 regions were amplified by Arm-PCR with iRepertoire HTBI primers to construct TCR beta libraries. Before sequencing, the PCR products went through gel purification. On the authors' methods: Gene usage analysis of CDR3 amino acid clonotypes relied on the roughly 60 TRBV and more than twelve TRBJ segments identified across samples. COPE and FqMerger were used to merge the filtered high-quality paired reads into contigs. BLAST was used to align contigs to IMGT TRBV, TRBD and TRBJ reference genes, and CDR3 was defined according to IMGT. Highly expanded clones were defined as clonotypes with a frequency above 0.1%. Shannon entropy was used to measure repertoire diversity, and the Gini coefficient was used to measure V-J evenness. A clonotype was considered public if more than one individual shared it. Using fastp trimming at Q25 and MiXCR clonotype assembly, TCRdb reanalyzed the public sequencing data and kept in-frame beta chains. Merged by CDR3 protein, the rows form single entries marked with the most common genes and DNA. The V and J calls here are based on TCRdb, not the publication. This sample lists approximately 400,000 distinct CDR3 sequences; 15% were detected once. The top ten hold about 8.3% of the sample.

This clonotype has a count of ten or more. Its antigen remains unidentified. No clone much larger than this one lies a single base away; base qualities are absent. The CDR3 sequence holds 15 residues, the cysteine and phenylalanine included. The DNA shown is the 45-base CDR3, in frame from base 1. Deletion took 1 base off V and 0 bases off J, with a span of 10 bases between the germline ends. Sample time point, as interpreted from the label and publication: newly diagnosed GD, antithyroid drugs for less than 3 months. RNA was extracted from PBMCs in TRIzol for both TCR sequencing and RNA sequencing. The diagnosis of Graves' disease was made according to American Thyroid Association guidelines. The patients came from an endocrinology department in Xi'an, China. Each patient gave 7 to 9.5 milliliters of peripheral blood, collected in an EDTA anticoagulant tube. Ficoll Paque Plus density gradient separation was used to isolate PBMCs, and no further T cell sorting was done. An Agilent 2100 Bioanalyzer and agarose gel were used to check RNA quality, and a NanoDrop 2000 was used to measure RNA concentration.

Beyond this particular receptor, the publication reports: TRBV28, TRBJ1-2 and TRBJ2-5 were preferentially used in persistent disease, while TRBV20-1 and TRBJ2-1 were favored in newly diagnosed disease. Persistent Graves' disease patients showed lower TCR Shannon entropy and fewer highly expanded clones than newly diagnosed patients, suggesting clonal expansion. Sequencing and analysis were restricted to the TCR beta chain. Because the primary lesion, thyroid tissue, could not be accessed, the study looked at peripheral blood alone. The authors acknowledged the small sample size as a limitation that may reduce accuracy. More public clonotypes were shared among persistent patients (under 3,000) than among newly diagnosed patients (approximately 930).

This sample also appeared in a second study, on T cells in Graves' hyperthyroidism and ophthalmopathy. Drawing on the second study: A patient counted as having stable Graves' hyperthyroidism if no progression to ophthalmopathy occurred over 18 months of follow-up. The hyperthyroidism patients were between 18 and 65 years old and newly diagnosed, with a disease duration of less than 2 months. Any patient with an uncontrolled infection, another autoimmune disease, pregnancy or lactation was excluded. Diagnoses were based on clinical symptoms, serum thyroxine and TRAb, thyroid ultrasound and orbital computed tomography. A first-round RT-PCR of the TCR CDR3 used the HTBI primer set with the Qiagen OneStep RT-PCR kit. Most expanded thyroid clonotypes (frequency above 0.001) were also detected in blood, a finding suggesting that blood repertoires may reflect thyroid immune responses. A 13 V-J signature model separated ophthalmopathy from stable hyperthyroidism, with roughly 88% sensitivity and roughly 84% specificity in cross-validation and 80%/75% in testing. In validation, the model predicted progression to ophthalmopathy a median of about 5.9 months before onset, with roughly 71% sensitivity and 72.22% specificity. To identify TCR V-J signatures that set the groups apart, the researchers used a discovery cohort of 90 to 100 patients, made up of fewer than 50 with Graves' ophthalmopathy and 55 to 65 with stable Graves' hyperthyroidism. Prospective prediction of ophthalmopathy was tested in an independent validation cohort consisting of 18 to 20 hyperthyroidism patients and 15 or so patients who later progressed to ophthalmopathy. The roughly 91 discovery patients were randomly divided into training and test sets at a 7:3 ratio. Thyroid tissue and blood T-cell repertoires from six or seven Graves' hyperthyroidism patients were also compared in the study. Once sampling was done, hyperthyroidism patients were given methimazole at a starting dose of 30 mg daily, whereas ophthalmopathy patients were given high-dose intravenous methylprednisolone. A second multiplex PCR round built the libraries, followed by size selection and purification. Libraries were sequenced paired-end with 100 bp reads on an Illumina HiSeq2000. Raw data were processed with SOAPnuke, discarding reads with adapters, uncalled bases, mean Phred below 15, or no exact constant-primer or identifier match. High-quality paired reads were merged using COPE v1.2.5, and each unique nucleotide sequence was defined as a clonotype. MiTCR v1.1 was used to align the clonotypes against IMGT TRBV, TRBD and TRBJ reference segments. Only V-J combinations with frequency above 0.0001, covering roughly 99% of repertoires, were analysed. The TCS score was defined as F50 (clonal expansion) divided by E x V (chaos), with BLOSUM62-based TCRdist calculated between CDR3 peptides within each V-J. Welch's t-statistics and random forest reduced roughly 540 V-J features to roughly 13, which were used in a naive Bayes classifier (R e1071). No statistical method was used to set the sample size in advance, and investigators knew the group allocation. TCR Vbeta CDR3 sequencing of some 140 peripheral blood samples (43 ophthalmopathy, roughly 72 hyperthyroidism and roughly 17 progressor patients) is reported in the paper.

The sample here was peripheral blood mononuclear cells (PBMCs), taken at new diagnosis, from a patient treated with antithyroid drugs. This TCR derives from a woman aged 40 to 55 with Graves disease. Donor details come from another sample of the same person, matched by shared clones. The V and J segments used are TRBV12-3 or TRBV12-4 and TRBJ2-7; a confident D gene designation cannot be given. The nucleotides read TGTGCCAGCAGTTTAGGGGCAGGATACTCCTACGAGCAGTACTTC. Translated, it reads CASSLGAGYSYEQYF.